This is a list of T cell receptor beta chains from one sample in a study of blood T cell repertoires in COVID-19. Method: immunoSEQ multiplex PCR; TCRdb's copy keeps in-frame clones and lacks some. The table lists some 170,000 clones, approximately 85% of them singletons. The sequencing input was peripheral blood. Every receptor here comes from a man in his 60s with active or convalescent COVID-19. CDR3s include the opening cysteine and the closing phenylalanine or tryptophan. A D gene is named only where the DNA matches it firmly. Size values are once, few and many counts, or a class for expanded clones, and some rows have none.

clone size | J gene | CDR3 length | V gene | D gene | CDR3 DNA | CDR3 protein
NA | TRBJ2-3 | 14 | TRBV19 | TRBD1 | TGTGCCAGTAGCGAGAACAGGGGTCCAGATACGCAGTATTTT | CASSENRGPDTQYF
once | TRBJ2-1 | 16 | TRBV7-9 | TRBD2 | TGTGCCAGCAGCCCCTCTAGCGGGAGGGAATCAGGGGAGCAGTTCTTC | CASSPSSGRESGEQFF
NA | TRBJ1-4 | 14 | TRBV5-4 | TRBD1 | TGTGCCAGCAGCTTGCAGGGGGTGGATGAAAAACTGTTTTTT | CASSLQGVDEKLFF
NA | TRBJ1-6 | 15 | TRBV9 | NA | TGTGCCAGCAGCGTAGAGCTGCAGGGAGGATCACCCCTCCACTTT | CASSVELQGGSPLHF
many | TRBJ2-7 | 11 | TRBV5-1 | NA | TGCGCCAGCAGGAGAGAATACGAGCAGTACTTC | CASRREYEQYF
once | TRBJ2-7 | 15 | TRBV15 | TRBD1 | TGTGCCACCAGCAGAGATTGGGGACAGGGCTACGAGCAGTACTTC | CATSRDWGQGYEQYF
many | TRBJ2-2 | 14 | TRBV27 | TRBD2 | TGTGCCAGCGCGCTAGCGGCGAACACCGGGGAGCTGTTTTTT | CASALAANTGELFF
NA | TRBJ2-2 | 17 | TRBV10-3 | TRBD1 | TGTGCCATCAGTGAGTCGATTGCCGGGACAGACACCGGGGAGCTGTTTTTT | CAISESIAGTDTGELFF
NA | TRBJ2-3 | 13 | TRBV25-1 | NA | TGTGCCAGCAGTGGTTGGGCGGGGGCTACGCAGTATTTT | CASSGWAGATQYF
once | TRBJ1-5 | 14 | TRBV28 | NA | TGTGCCAGCAGTTTGGCAGGGTGGAATCAGCCCCAGCATTTT | CASSLAGWNQPQHF
NA | TRBJ1-1 | 14 | TRBV5-6 | NA | TGTGCCAGCAGCTTGGCCGGAACAGGATTAGTGGCTTTCTTT | CASSLAGTGLVAFF
NA | TRBJ2-7 | 13 | TRBV7-9 | NA | TGTGCCAGCAGCTTAGATGCAGCCTACGAGCAGTACTTC | CASSLDAAYEQYF
NA | TRBJ2-7 | 14 | TRBV9 | TRBD1 | TGTGCCAGCAGCGTAGACAGGGGGCTACACGAGCAGTACTTC | CASSVDRGLHEQYF
NA | TRBJ2-7 | 13 | TRBV2 | TRBD1 | TGTGCCAGCAGCGTGGGACAGTACTACGAGCAGTACTTC | CASSVGQYYEQYF
NA | TRBJ2-5 | 13 | TRBV10-3 | NA | TGTGCCATCAGTGAGAAACGGCAAGAGACCCAGTACTTC | CAISEKRQETQYF
once | TRBJ1-4 | 14 | TRBV15 | NA | TGTGCCACCAGCAGAGAACCCCTCCAGGGACTGATGTTTTTT | CATSREPLQGLMFF
NA | TRBJ2-5 | 15 | TRBV5-4 | TRBD1 | TGTGCCAGCAGCTTATTACAGGGGGTTAGCGAGACCCAGTACTTC | CASSLLQGVSETQYF
NA | TRBJ1-2 | 13 | TRBV19 | TRBD1 | TGTGCCAGTAGTACGGGACAGCTTTATGGCTACACCTTC | CASSTGQLYGYTF
NA | TRBJ1-1 | 14 | TRBV3-1/TRBV3-2 | NA | TGTGCCAGCAGCACGCAAGGGGGGGCGACTGAAGCTTTCTTT | CASSTQGGATEAFF
NA | TRBJ1-4 | 13 | TRBV6-2/TRBV6-3 | NA | TGTGCCAGCAGTTCCCAGGGTTACGAAAAACTGTTTTTT | CASSSQGYEKLFF
NA | TRBJ2-5 | 14 | TRBV11-2 | TRBD1 | TGTGCCAGCAGCTTGGGACAGTCGGTTGAGACCCAGTACTTC | CASSLGQSVETQYF
NA | TRBJ2-7 | 14 | TRBV7-6 | TRBD1 | TGTGCCAGCAGCTTACTCCGGGACAGGGGCGAGCAGTACTTC | CASSLLRDRGEQYF
NA | TRBJ1-1 | 16 | TRBV28 | TRBD1 | TGTGCCAGCACCACGGAAGGGACAGGGGGAAACACTGAAGCTTTCTTT | CASTTEGTGGNTEAFF
few | TRBJ2-7 | 15 | TRBV6-5 | NA | TGTGCCAGCAGAGACCCCGGGACACCCAACTACGAGCAGTACTTC | CASRDPGTPNYEQYF
NA | TRBJ2-2 | 15 | TRBV10-3 | NA | TGTGCCATCAGGCTGCCCAGGGGTGACACCGGGGAGCTGTTTTTT | CAIRLPRGDTGELFF
once | TRBJ1-1 | 15 | TRBV11-2 | NA | TGTGCCAGCAGCCTGGCGCGGGGCGGGAACACTGAAGCTTTCTTT | CASSLARGGNTEAFF